Listed below are T cell receptor beta chains from one sample, sequenced in a study of blood T cells in healthy people across ages. TCRdb recomputed calls from the 5' RACE reads with MiXCR, one row per CDR3 protein. Altogether hundreds of thousands of distinct CDR3 sequences are present, 40% to 45% being singletons, with the ten largest covering more than 20%. The sample consisted of blood. Source of these receptors: a woman aged 60 to 75 in good health. Both conserved end residues are part of each CDR3. The D gene is left open where the match is weak. Some rows mark clone size as missing; the rest say once, few, many or name a class of expanded clone.

cdr3_length: 12; j_call: TRBJ2-1; d_call: -; v_call: TRBV12-3/TRBV12-4; clone_size: many; cdr3_nt: TGTGCCAGCAGTGATGAATACAATGAGCAGTTCTTC; cdr3_aa: CASSDEYNEQFF
cdr3_length: 19; j_call: TRBJ1-2; d_call: TRBD1; v_call: TRBV7-2; clone_size: -; cdr3_nt: TGTGCCAGCAGCTTCCCTGGGGGGAAGGGGGCAGGGGTGTACTATGGCTACACCTTC; cdr3_aa: CASSFPGGKGAGVYYGYTF
cdr3_length: 18; j_call: TRBJ1-6; d_call: TRBD1; v_call: TRBV7-2; clone_size: few; cdr3_nt: TGTGCCAGCAGCTTAGGCTGGACAGGGCAAACTCAAAATTCACCCCTCCACTTT; cdr3_aa: CASSLGWTGQTQNSPLHF
cdr3_length: 14; j_call: TRBJ1-2; d_call: -; v_call: TRBV7-9; clone_size: -; cdr3_nt: TGTGCCAGCAGCTTTGTCAGGGAAGGCTATGGCTACACCTTC; cdr3_aa: CASSFVREGYGYTF
cdr3_length: 14; j_call: TRBJ1-1; d_call: -; v_call: TRBV14; clone_size: -; cdr3_nt: TGTGCCAGCAGCGCGACAGGACGGAGGACTGAAGCTTTCTTT; cdr3_aa: CASSATGRRTEAFF
cdr3_length: 17; j_call: TRBJ2-1; d_call: -; v_call: TRBV14; clone_size: -; cdr3_nt: TGTGCCAGCAGCCGCTGGGGGGCTGGTAGCTCCTACAATGAGCAGTTCTTC; cdr3_aa: CASSRWGAGSSYNEQFF
cdr3_length: 17; j_call: TRBJ2-4; d_call: -; v_call: TRBV13; clone_size: -; cdr3_nt: TGTGCCAGCAGCCCCCGGACTGGTCGGATAGCCAAAAACATTCAGTACTTC; cdr3_aa: CASSPRTGRIAKNIQYF
cdr3_length: 13; j_call: TRBJ2-7; d_call: -; v_call: TRBV29-1; clone_size: many; cdr3_nt: TGCAGCGTTGATAAACCGGGGGACAACGAGCAGTACTTC; cdr3_aa: CSVDKPGDNEQYF
cdr3_length: 13; j_call: TRBJ1-4; d_call: -; v_call: TRBV6-4; clone_size: few; cdr3_nt: TGTGCCAGCAGCCCCCGTCCGGGTGAAAAACTGTTTTTT; cdr3_aa: CASSPRPGEKLFF
cdr3_length: 15; j_call: TRBJ1-2; d_call: TRBD1; v_call: TRBV5-1; clone_size: -; cdr3_nt: TGCGCCAGCAGTCCGGGACAGGGGAAGGCCTATGGCTACACCTTC; cdr3_aa: CASSPGQGKAYGYTF
cdr3_length: 15; j_call: TRBJ1-2; d_call: TRBD1; v_call: TRBV3-1; clone_size: -; cdr3_nt: TGTGCCAGCAGCCAAGCGGACAGGGGGCTGCATGGCTACACCTTC; cdr3_aa: CASSQADRGLHGYTF
cdr3_length: 14; j_call: TRBJ1-1; d_call: -; v_call: TRBV6-5; clone_size: few; cdr3_nt: TGTGCCTCGGGGATGGAGGGTAGAGACACTGAAGCTTTCTTT; cdr3_aa: CASGMEGRDTEAFF
cdr3_length: 15; j_call: TRBJ1-4; d_call: TRBD1; v_call: TRBV7-2; clone_size: -; cdr3_nt: TGTGCCAGCAGCAATAGACAGGGGCTCGCTGAAAAACTGTTTTTT; cdr3_aa: CASSNRQGLAEKLFF
cdr3_length: 15; j_call: TRBJ2-1; d_call: -; v_call: TRBV7-9; clone_size: -; cdr3_nt: TGTGCCAGCAGCCCCTGGGATCGGACCTACAATGAGCAGTTCTTC; cdr3_aa: CASSPWDRTYNEQFF
cdr3_length: 14; j_call: TRBJ1-6; d_call: TRBD1; v_call: TRBV28; clone_size: -; cdr3_nt: TGTGCCAGCAGTTTCCAGGGGGCAAATTCACCCCTCCACTTT; cdr3_aa: CASSFQGANSPLHF
cdr3_length: 15; j_call: TRBJ2-7; d_call: TRBD1; v_call: TRBV11-1; clone_size: -; cdr3_nt: TGTGCCAGCAGCTTTTCCGGGACAGGTCTTGGCGAGCAGTACTTC; cdr3_aa: CASSFSGTGLGEQYF
cdr3_length: 17; j_call: TRBJ2-5; d_call: TRBD2; v_call: TRBV9; clone_size: few; cdr3_nt: TGTGCCAGCAGCGTAGGGGCGGCGGGGGGCCCGTTAGAGACCCAGTACTTC; cdr3_aa: CASSVGAAGGPLETQYF
cdr3_length: 14; j_call: TRBJ1-1; d_call: TRBD1; v_call: TRBV20-1; clone_size: -; cdr3_nt: TGCAGTGCTACGTACAGGGGACGGAACACTGAAGCTTTCTTT; cdr3_aa: CSATYRGRNTEAFF
cdr3_length: 15; j_call: TRBJ2-7; d_call: TRBD1; v_call: TRBV6-5; clone_size: -; cdr3_nt: TGTGCCAACAGTCATGGGACAGGGGGCAGTCGGGAGCAGTACTTC; cdr3_aa: CANSHGTGGSREQYF
cdr3_length: 12; j_call: TRBJ1-5; d_call: -; v_call: TRBV28; clone_size: few; cdr3_nt: TGTGCCAGCAGTTTACTCGGTCAGCCCCAGCATTTT; cdr3_aa: CASSLLGQPQHF
cdr3_length: 14; j_call: TRBJ2-3; d_call: -; v_call: TRBV6-2/TRBV6-3; clone_size: -; cdr3_nt: TGTGCCAGCAGTTACAGGTGGATGGCAGATACGCAGTATTTT; cdr3_aa: CASSYRWMADTQYF
cdr3_length: 17; j_call: TRBJ2-1; d_call: -; v_call: TRBV9; clone_size: few; cdr3_nt: TGTGCCAGCAGCGCCGGGGGAGGGACAGTAGCCTACAATGAGCAGTTCTTC; cdr3_aa: CASSAGGGTVAYNEQFF
cdr3_length: 14; j_call: TRBJ2-7; d_call: TRBD2; v_call: TRBV20-1; clone_size: -; cdr3_nt: TGCAGTGCTAGGTCCGCTAGCGGATTATACGAGCAGTACTTC; cdr3_aa: CSARSASGLYEQYF
cdr3_length: 14; j_call: TRBJ2-7; d_call: -; v_call: TRBV24-1; clone_size: few; cdr3_nt: TGTGCCACCAGTGATTTCCCACCTGCCTACGAGCAGTACTTC; cdr3_aa: CATSDFPPAYEQYF
cdr3_length: 17; j_call: TRBJ2-7; d_call: TRBD2; v_call: TRBV11-1; clone_size: few; cdr3_nt: TGTGCCAGCAGCCTCGGTCGGTGGGGTAGCGGGGAATACGAGCAGTACTTC; cdr3_aa: CASSLGRWGSGEYEQYF
cdr3_length: 15; j_call: TRBJ1-6; d_call: TRBD1; v_call: TRBV3-1; clone_size: few; cdr3_nt: TGTGCCAGCAGCCAAGGGACAGGGGTGGATTCACCCCTCCACTTT; cdr3_aa: CASSQGTGVDSPLHF
cdr3_length: 12; j_call: TRBJ2-1; d_call: -; v_call: TRBV2; clone_size: few; cdr3_nt: TGTGCCAGCAGTGAAAGGATGGATGAGCAGTTCTTC; cdr3_aa: CASSERMDEQFF
cdr3_length: 15; j_call: TRBJ2-6; d_call: -; v_call: TRBV12-3/TRBV12-4; clone_size: many; cdr3_nt: TGTGCCAGCAGTTTATTGGGAGCTGGGGCCAACGTCCTGACTTTC; cdr3_aa: CASSLLGAGANVLTF
cdr3_length: 15; j_call: TRBJ2-1; d_call: TRBD2; v_call: TRBV7-3; clone_size: few; cdr3_nt: TGTGCCAGCAGCTTAACCTGCGGGGGTCCCAATGAGCAGTTCTTC; cdr3_aa: CASSLTCGGPNEQFF
cdr3_length: 16; j_call: TRBJ2-1; d_call: TRBD1; v_call: TRBV24-1; clone_size: -; cdr3_nt: TGTGCCACCAGTGACCGGACAGGGTCCCTCGGGAGTGAGCAGTTCTTC; cdr3_aa: CATSDRTGSLGSEQFF
cdr3_length: 16; j_call: TRBJ2-3; d_call: -; v_call: TRBV6-6; clone_size: few; cdr3_nt: TGTGCCAGCAGTTACGGTTCCCCAACCTATGGAGATACGCAGTATTTT; cdr3_aa: CASSYGSPTYGDTQYF
cdr3_length: 15; j_call: TRBJ2-1; d_call: -; v_call: TRBV6-4; clone_size: -; cdr3_nt: TGTGCCAGCAGTGAGGGGCCAGCGGAGGCTGGTGAGCAGTTCTTC; cdr3_aa: CASSEGPAEAGEQFF
cdr3_length: 14; j_call: TRBJ2-1; d_call: TRBD1; v_call: TRBV5-1; clone_size: many; cdr3_nt: TGCGCCAGCAGCGTGGGACAGGGGGCGAATGAGCAGTTCTTC; cdr3_aa: CASSVGQGANEQFF
cdr3_length: 15; j_call: TRBJ2-3; d_call: TRBD1; v_call: TRBV18; clone_size: few; cdr3_nt: TGTGCCAGCTCACCCCCGGGACAGTCGTCAGATACGCAGTATTTT; cdr3_aa: CASSPPGQSSDTQYF
cdr3_length: 13; j_call: TRBJ1-2; d_call: -; v_call: TRBV6-5; clone_size: -; cdr3_nt: TGTGCCAGCAGTTACGGAGGCTCCCGCGGCTACACCTTC; cdr3_aa: CASSYGGSRGYTF
cdr3_length: 14; j_call: TRBJ1-5; d_call: -; v_call: TRBV20-1; clone_size: -; cdr3_nt: TGCAGTGCTAGAGCTCAGACGGGGGTACAGCCCCAGCATTTT; cdr3_aa: CSARAQTGVQPQHF
cdr3_length: 16; j_call: TRBJ2-1; d_call: -; v_call: TRBV28; clone_size: once; cdr3_nt: TGTGCCAGCAGTCCCCCGGGACCAGCGAGCGTAAATGAGCAGTTCTTC; cdr3_aa: CASSPPGPASVNEQFF
cdr3_length: 16; j_call: TRBJ1-4; d_call: TRBD1; v_call: TRBV5-5; clone_size: few; cdr3_nt: TGTGCCAGCAGTTTGAGCAGGGGGCGCCCCGGTGAAAAACTGTTTTTT; cdr3_aa: CASSLSRGRPGEKLFF
cdr3_length: 16; j_call: TRBJ2-3; d_call: TRBD1; v_call: TRBV5-1; clone_size: -; cdr3_nt: TGCGCCAGCAGCCGATCCGGGACAGAGAACACAGATACGCAGTATTTT; cdr3_aa: CASSRSGTENTDTQYF
cdr3_length: 15; j_call: TRBJ1-2; d_call: TRBD1; v_call: TRBV12-3/TRBV12-4; clone_size: -; cdr3_nt: TGTGCCAGCAGTTCCGGGACAGGGGTAGTACGTGGCTACACCTTC; cdr3_aa: CASSSGTGVVRGYTF
cdr3_length: 15; j_call: TRBJ2-7; d_call: TRBD1; v_call: TRBV19; clone_size: once; cdr3_nt: TGTACCAGTAGTCCTAGGGACAGGGTTTACAATGAGCAGTACTTC; cdr3_aa: CTSSPRDRVYNEQYF
cdr3_length: 15; j_call: TRBJ2-3; d_call: -; v_call: TRBV9; clone_size: -; cdr3_nt: TGTGCCAGCAGCCCCCCGGGACACATCACAGATACGCAGTATTTT; cdr3_aa: CASSPPGHITDTQYF
cdr3_length: 15; j_call: TRBJ2-1; d_call: TRBD2; v_call: TRBV28; clone_size: -; cdr3_nt: TGTGCCAGCATCCCCCTAGCGGGAGGGGATAATGAGCAGTTCTTC; cdr3_aa: CASIPLAGGDNEQFF
cdr3_length: 12; j_call: TRBJ1-5; d_call: -; v_call: TRBV20-1; clone_size: -; cdr3_nt: TGCAGTGCTAGACGCAGGGATCAGCCCCAGCATTTT; cdr3_aa: CSARRRDQPQHF
cdr3_length: 13; j_call: TRBJ2-5; d_call: -; v_call: TRBV9; clone_size: -; cdr3_nt: TGTGCCAGCAGCGGGGGGTTGGAAGAGACCCAGTACTTC; cdr3_aa: CASSGGLEETQYF
cdr3_length: 15; j_call: TRBJ2-1; d_call: TRBD2; v_call: TRBV4-2; clone_size: -; cdr3_nt: TGTGCCAGCAGCCAAGGAGCGGGAGTTTTCAATGAGCAGTTCTTC; cdr3_aa: CASSQGAGVFNEQFF
cdr3_length: 14; j_call: TRBJ1-1; d_call: -; v_call: TRBV4-2; clone_size: -; cdr3_nt: TGTGCCAGCAGCCAAGATCCTATTGGCACTGAAGCTTTCTTT; cdr3_aa: CASSQDPIGTEAFF
cdr3_length: 17; j_call: TRBJ2-7; d_call: TRBD2; v_call: TRBV2; clone_size: few; cdr3_nt: TGTGCCAGCAGTGTTACTAGCGGGAGGTTTTCCTACAATGAGCAGTACTTC; cdr3_aa: CASSVTSGRFSYNEQYF
cdr3_length: 17; j_call: TRBJ2-7; d_call: TRBD2; v_call: TRBV4-1; clone_size: few; cdr3_nt: TGCGCCAGCAGCCAAGATTCACAAGCGGGGGCCTCCTACGAGCAGTACTTC; cdr3_aa: CASSQDSQAGASYEQYF
cdr3_length: 13; j_call: TRBJ1-2; d_call: -; v_call: TRBV29-1; clone_size: few; cdr3_nt: TGCAGCGTTGCTGTGGAAATTAACTATGGCTACACCTTC; cdr3_aa: CSVAVEINYGYTF
cdr3_length: 14; j_call: TRBJ1-4; d_call: TRBD1; v_call: TRBV5-1; clone_size: -; cdr3_nt: TGCACCAGCAGCGGACAGGGGGCTAATGAAAAACTGTTTTTT; cdr3_aa: CTSSGQGANEKLFF
cdr3_length: 16; j_call: TRBJ1-1; d_call: TRBD1; v_call: TRBV19; clone_size: -; cdr3_nt: TGTGCCAGTAGTACCCTGGACAGGGGTCTGAACACTGAAGCTTTCTTT; cdr3_aa: CASSTLDRGLNTEAFF
cdr3_length: 13; j_call: TRBJ1-2; d_call: -; v_call: TRBV28; clone_size: few; cdr3_nt: TGTGCCAGCCGGGGGACTCCAAACTATGGCTACACCTTC; cdr3_aa: CASRGTPNYGYTF
cdr3_length: 12; j_call: TRBJ1-2; d_call: -; v_call: TRBV14; clone_size: -; cdr3_nt: TGTGCCAGCAGCCCTGGATATACGGGCTACACCTTC; cdr3_aa: CASSPGYTGYTF
cdr3_length: 17; j_call: TRBJ2-5; d_call: TRBD2; v_call: TRBV4-3; clone_size: few; cdr3_nt: TGCGCCAGCAGCCAAGCCGTCGGGACTAGCGGGAAAAATGAGCAGTACTTC; cdr3_aa: CASSQAVGTSGKNEQYF